Listed below are T cell receptor beta chains from one sample, sequenced in a study of a mutant IDH1 vaccine in newly diagnosed glioma. Libraries were prepared by immunoSEQ multiplex PCR; TCRdb keeps only in-frame clonotypes and omits some of them. The sample shows tens of thousands of clones, roughly 80% of them seen only once. The sample in question was PBMCs, obtained from a glioma patient treated with radiotherapy, temozolomide or both. The receptors were gathered from a woman aged 45-65 years with glioma. Each CDR3 is given with its conserved first and last residue. Each record gives: clone size, D gene, J gene, V gene, CDR3 DNA, CDR3 protein. The D gene is left open where the match is weak. Part of the rows lack a size; the others show once, few, many or a class for expanded clones.

abundance: -
d_gene: -
j_gene: TRBJ1-1
v_gene: TRBV28
CDR3nt: TGTGCCAGCAGACTGACACAAATGAACACTGAAGCTTTCTTT
CDR3aa: CASRLTQMNTEAFF

abundance: -
d_gene: TRBD1
j_gene: TRBJ2-7
v_gene: TRBV7-9
CDR3nt: TGTGCCAGCAGCCTTACTGGACAGGGGGCCTACGAGCAGTACTTC
CDR3aa: CASSLTGQGAYEQYF

abundance: -
d_gene: -
j_gene: TRBJ1-3
v_gene: TRBV6-5
CDR3nt: TGTGCCAGCAGCCTAGACCGAAACTCTGGAAACACCATATATTTT
CDR3aa: CASSLDRNSGNTIYF

abundance: -
d_gene: -
j_gene: TRBJ2-2
v_gene: TRBV29-1
CDR3nt: TGCAGCGTTTCAGCCCCGAACACCGGGGAGCTGTTTTTT
CDR3aa: CSVSAPNTGELFF

abundance: once
d_gene: -
j_gene: TRBJ1-1
v_gene: TRBV2
CDR3nt: TGTGCCAGCAGTGCGGAGGCGGCTGGGGCTGAAGCTTTCTTT
CDR3aa: CASSAEAAGAEAFF

abundance: -
d_gene: -
j_gene: TRBJ1-1
v_gene: TRBV11-3
CDR3nt: TGTGCCAGCAGCGAATCACAGGTTTCTGAAGCTTTCTTT
CDR3aa: CASSESQVSEAFF

abundance: -
d_gene: -
j_gene: TRBJ2-6
v_gene: TRBV5-1
CDR3nt: TGCGCCAGCAGCCCAAGCGGGACAAACTCTGGGGCCAACGTCCTGACTTTC
CDR3aa: CASSPSGTNSGANVLTF

abundance: few
d_gene: -
j_gene: TRBJ1-1
v_gene: TRBV19
CDR3nt: TGTGCCAGTAGTTATCGTGCTGAAGCTTTCTTT
CDR3aa: CASSYRAEAFF

abundance: -
d_gene: TRBD1
j_gene: TRBJ1-4
v_gene: TRBV5-1
CDR3nt: TGCGCCAGCAGCTTATCAGGGGGACCTAATGAAAAACTGTTTTTT
CDR3aa: CASSLSGGPNEKLFF

abundance: -
d_gene: -
j_gene: TRBJ2-7
v_gene: TRBV5-1
CDR3nt: TGCGCCAGCAGCTTGGAAGGGGGGAAGGGATACGAGCAGTACTTC
CDR3aa: CASSLEGGKGYEQYF

abundance: -
d_gene: TRBD1
j_gene: TRBJ2-1
v_gene: TRBV4-3
CDR3nt: TGCGCCAGCAGCCAGGGAACAGGGGATGAGCAGTTCTTC
CDR3aa: CASSQGTGDEQFF

abundance: -
d_gene: -
j_gene: TRBJ2-6
v_gene: TRBV9
CDR3nt: TGTGCCAGCAGTCCGGGCCTCATTAGCGGCTCTGGGGCCAACGTCCTGACTTTC
CDR3aa: CASSPGLISGSGANVLTF

abundance: -
d_gene: -
j_gene: TRBJ1-1
v_gene: TRBV20-1
CDR3nt: TGCAGTGAAACGTTGAACACTGAAGCTTTCTTT
CDR3aa: CSETLNTEAFF

abundance: -
d_gene: TRBD1
j_gene: TRBJ1-3
v_gene: TRBV7-9
CDR3nt: TGTGCCGCAGCCGGTGGACAGGGGGCTGAAAACACCATATATTTT
CDR3aa: CAAAGGQGAENTIYF

abundance: -
d_gene: -
j_gene: TRBJ1-5
v_gene: TRBV10-3
CDR3nt: TGTGCCATCAGTGAGTCTGTGGGTAGCAATCAGCCCCAGCATTTT
CDR3aa: CAISESVGSNQPQHF

abundance: -
d_gene: -
j_gene: TRBJ1-1
v_gene: TRBV10-2
CDR3nt: TGCGCCAGCAGTGAGTCGAGGGTCACTGAAGCTTTCTTT
CDR3aa: CASSESRVTEAFF

abundance: once
d_gene: -
j_gene: TRBJ2-3
v_gene: TRBV6-1
CDR3nt: TGTGCCAGCCATCCATCTAGCGCTAATACGCAGTATTTT
CDR3aa: CASHPSSANTQYF

abundance: -
d_gene: -
j_gene: TRBJ1-5
v_gene: TRBV7-9
CDR3nt: TGTGCCAGCAGCTTAGAGGTCTATTCGGCAGGCATTAGCAATCAGCCCCAGCATTTT
CDR3aa: CASSLEVYSAGISNQPQHF

abundance: -
d_gene: TRBD1
j_gene: TRBJ2-1
v_gene: TRBV7-7
CDR3nt: TGTGCCAGCAGCCGACAGGGGGTCAGCTCCTACAATGAGCAGTTCTTC
CDR3aa: CASSRQGVSSYNEQFF

abundance: -
d_gene: -
j_gene: TRBJ2-2
v_gene: TRBV4-2
CDR3nt: TGTGCCAGCAGCCAAGAAAGGCCCCGAAGTGGGAAAGGTTTCGGGGAGCTGTTTTTT
CDR3aa: CASSQERPRSGKGFGELFF

abundance: -
d_gene: TRBD1
j_gene: TRBJ2-7
v_gene: TRBV7-2
CDR3nt: TGTGCCAGCAGCTCACAGGGGGCGGGAAACGAGCAGTACTTC
CDR3aa: CASSSQGAGNEQYF

abundance: -
d_gene: TRBD2
j_gene: TRBJ2-7
v_gene: TRBV7-2
CDR3nt: TGTGCCAGCAGCCATAGTCGGTCTAGCGGGACCTACGAGCAGTACTTC
CDR3aa: CASSHSRSSGTYEQYF

abundance: -
d_gene: -
j_gene: TRBJ1-1
v_gene: TRBV7-6
CDR3nt: TGTGCCAGCAGCTTAAAGACCCTGGGGGCTTTCTTT
CDR3aa: CASSLKTLGAFF

abundance: -
d_gene: -
j_gene: TRBJ2-7
v_gene: TRBV21-1
CDR3nt: TGTGCCAGCAGCAGGGACTTATGGCTCGAGCAGTACTTC
CDR3aa: CASSRDLWLEQYF

abundance: once
d_gene: -
j_gene: TRBJ1-4
v_gene: TRBV7-9
CDR3nt: TGTGCCAGCAGACCAATTCAAGGGATTAATGAAAAACTGTTTTTT
CDR3aa: CASRPIQGINEKLFF

abundance: -
d_gene: TRBD2
j_gene: TRBJ2-7
v_gene: TRBV4-2
CDR3nt: TGTGCCAGCAGCCAAGGGAGCGGGGGGGCCTCGGACGAGCAGTACTTC
CDR3aa: CASSQGSGGASDEQYF

abundance: -
d_gene: TRBD1
j_gene: TRBJ1-1
v_gene: TRBV27
CDR3nt: TGTGCCAGCAGTTTCCGGGACAGGGGGCTTGGGGACACTGAAGCTTTCTTT
CDR3aa: CASSFRDRGLGDTEAFF

abundance: -
d_gene: -
j_gene: TRBJ2-7
v_gene: TRBV6-1
CDR3nt: TGTGCCAGCAGCGTTGGCCGTAGCTCCTACGAGCAGTACTTC
CDR3aa: CASSVGRSSYEQYF